This T cell receptor beta chain was recovered during a study of blood T cell repertoires in COVID-19. Assay used: immunoSEQ multiplex PCR; TCRdb lists only in-frame clones, some missing. Among some 170,000 clones listed, roughly 87% were seen once. Sequenced input: peripheral blood. This TCR came from a woman aged 50 to 65 with acute or convalescent COVID-19.

CDR3 sequence (DNA): TGTGCCAGCAGTTCGTATACAGGGGAGGTTGAAGCTTTCTTT. It encodes CASSSYTGEVEAFF. The chain combines TRBV6-2 or TRBV6-3 with TRBJ1-1, with TRBD1 identical over 7 bases. J lost 7 bases, V lost 4 bases, and 9 bases had no gene match. The germline gives CDR1 MNHEY, CDR2 SVGEGT. This CDR3 comprises 14 residues.